This T cell receptor (beta chain) comes out of a study of technical replicates of blood from a few donors. In germline, CDR1 is MDHEN, CDR2 SYDVKM. The CDR3 spans 17 residues. Between the trimmed V and J ends, which lost 3 bases and 3 bases, there was a span of 20 bases. Sequencing was performed with immunoSEQ multiplex PCR; in TCRdb, only in-frame clones are kept and a portion is missing. The top ten clones hold 0.2% of a sample with tens of thousands of clones, about 96% of them seen once. The chain links TRBV28 to TRBJ1-2; a weak D match, TRBD1 (5 bases). The receptor comes from a human donor in good health. The source material was T cells isolated from PBMCs. In DNA, the CDR3 is TGTGCCAGCAGTTTGGCACAGGTGGGTTTTAAGGACTATGGCTACACCTTC. Residues: CASSLAQVGFKDYGYTF.